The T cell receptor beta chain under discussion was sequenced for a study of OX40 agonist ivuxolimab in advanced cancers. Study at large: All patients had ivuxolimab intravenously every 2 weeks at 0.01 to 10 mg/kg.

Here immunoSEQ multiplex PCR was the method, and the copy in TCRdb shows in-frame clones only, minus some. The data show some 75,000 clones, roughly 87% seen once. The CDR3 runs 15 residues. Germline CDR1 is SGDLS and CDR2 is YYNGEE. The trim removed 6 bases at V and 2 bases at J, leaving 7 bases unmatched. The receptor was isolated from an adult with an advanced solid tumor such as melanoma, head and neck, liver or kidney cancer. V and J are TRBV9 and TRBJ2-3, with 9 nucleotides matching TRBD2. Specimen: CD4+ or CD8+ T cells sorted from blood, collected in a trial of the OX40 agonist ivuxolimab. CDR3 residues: CASTSPSGNTDTQYF. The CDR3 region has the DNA TGTGCCAGCACCTCCCCTAGCGGGAACACAGATACGCAGTATTTT.